This TCR beta chain was captured by sequencing in a study of early T cells in non-severe SARS-CoV-2 infection. The germline V gene encodes CDR1 SGHTA and CDR2 FQGNSA. Trimming left V 1 base short and J 2 bases short, with 10 bases between. The CDR3 is 15 residues long. To note about this clonotype: Its cognate antigen is unknown.

A single record per CDR3 protein comes from TCRdb applying MiXCR to the 5' RACE reads. The sample holds some 59,000 distinct CDR3 sequences, 10% seen once. Study results and limitations: Matching results from VDJdb favored anti-spike CD8 responses, leaving private and CD4 specificities undetected.

Sequencing input: whole blood. The receptor was derived from an adult who was a healthcare worker with PCR-confirmed SARS-CoV-2 infection or an uninfected control (not recorded which). The chain links TRBV7-2 to TRBJ2-3; D remains ambiguous. The CDR3 bases are TGTGCCAGCAGCTTAGGGGGTAGGGTCACAGATACGCAGTATTTT. Protein sequence: CASSLGGRVTDTQYF. Looking up the rest from reference TRBV7-2 and TRBJ2-3 gives the full variable domain: GAGVSQSPSNKVTEKGKDVELRCDPISGHTALYWYRQSLGQGLEFLIYFQGNSAPDKSGLPSDRFSAERTGGSVSTLTIQRTQQEDSAVYLCASSLGGRVTDTQYFGPGTRLTVL.